This record concerns one T cell receptor beta chain sequence. Its antigen is currently unknown. Making the TCR beta cDNA relied on 5'RACE template switching with UMIs. From the 5' RACE reads, TCRdb lists one entry per CDR3 protein and no DNA. The specimen's table records approximately 550,000 distinct CDR3 sequences. Looked up from germline, CDR1 is DFQATT and CDR2 is SNEGSKA (reference sequence). The CDR3 covers 14 residues. The source of the sample is a study of T cells expressing NK-cell markers. General observations from the study: In more than 5 donors, dominant CD3+CD56+NKG2C+ clonotypes ranked among the top 10 CD8+ clonotypes.

The rearrangement uses TRBV20-1 and TRBJ2-5; the TCRdb D gene call, TRBD1, has no DNA to confirm it. Sequencing was carried out using blood T cells: a sorted CD56 or NKG2C T cell subset, CD4+ or CD8+ T cells, or bulk PBMC T cells (not recorded which). This receptor was taken from a man aged 18 to 29 in good health. This CDR3 reads CSANAGTTGKTQYF.